A selection of T cell receptor beta chains follows, all from one sample in a study of blood T cell repertoires in COVID-19. Measured with immunoSEQ multiplex PCR; TCRdb has only the in-frame clones, and not every one. The sample yields approximately 150,000 clones, 88% seen once. The sequenced sample consisted of peripheral blood. The receptors stem from a woman aged 45-59 years with acute or convalescent COVID-19. CDR3s include the opening cysteine and the closing phenylalanine or tryptophan. A D gene is named only where the DNA matches it firmly. The listing skips clone size in some rows; elsewhere it reads once, few, many or a size class.

>.|TRBJ2-3|TRBV27|.
TGTGCCAGCAGTTTAGAAGCGGATATCACAGATACGCAGTATTTT
CASSLEADITDTQYF
>.|TRBJ2-7|TRBV19|.
TGTGCCAGTAGTATAGCTGTCGGTTACGAGCAGTACTTC
CASSIAVGYEQYF
>.|TRBJ2-3|TRBV3-1/TRBV3-2|TRBD2
TGTGCCAGCAGCTGGGGGAGGGCAGATACGCAGTATTTT
CASSWGRADTQYF
>once|TRBJ1-1|TRBV5-4|TRBD1
TGTGCCAGCAGCCGAAAGGACAGGGCAAACACTGAAGCTTTCTTT
CASSRKDRANTEAFF
>.|TRBJ2-7|TRBV5-4|.
TGTGCCAGCAGCTTGGTCCGTGACAGCAGCTCCTACGAGCAGTACTTC
CASSLVRDSSSYEQYF
>few|TRBJ1-1|TRBV7-3|.
TGTGCCAGCAGGATCAGCGAGGGCACTGAAGCTTTCTTT
CASRISEGTEAFF
>.|TRBJ1-2|TRBV6-6|TRBD1
TGTGCCAGCACCCAGACAGGGAACCTGGGGCCCTATGGCTACACCTTC
CASTQTGNLGPYGYTF
>.|TRBJ2-7|TRBV3-1/TRBV3-2|.
TGTGCCAGCAGCCAAGACAGGTACTACGAGCAGTACTTC
CASSQDRYYEQYF
>once|TRBJ2-2|TRBV6-5|.
TGTGCCAGCCAGGGGTCCGTCGGGGAGCTGTTTTTT
CASQGSVGELFF
>.|TRBJ2-2|TRBV6-6|TRBD2
TGTGCCAGCAGTCGGTATGGGCTAGCGGGAGGTAGCACCGGGGAGCTGTTTTTT
CASSRYGLAGGSTGELFF
>.|TRBJ1-1|TRBV11-1|.
TGTGCCAGCAGCTCACAGGGGAACACTGAAGCTTTCTTT
CASSSQGNTEAFF
>.|TRBJ2-7|TRBV7-9|TRBD2
TGTGCCAGCAGCCAACGGGAGGGATCCTACGAGCAGTACTTC
CASSQREGSYEQYF
>once|TRBJ1-5|TRBV19|.
TGTGCCAGTAGTGCAGGGGCCACTTATAGCAATCAGCCCCAGCATTTT
CASSAGATYSNQPQHF
>once|TRBJ1-2|TRBV19|TRBD1
TGTGCCAGCCTACAGGGGCTTGTAGAGCGCGGCTATGGCTACACCTTC
CASLQGLVERGYGYTF
>.|TRBJ1-1|TRBV2|.
TGTGCCAGCAGTGAACGGGGGGCGGGAGCCACTGAAGCTTTCTTT
CASSERGAGATEAFF
>once|TRBJ2-3|TRBV9|.
TGTGCCAGCAGCGGAACGTTGAGGACGCAGTATTTT
CASSGTLRTQYF
>.|TRBJ1-3|TRBV30|.
TGTGCCTGGAGCGCACAAGAAAACACCATATATTTT
CAWSAQENTIYF
>.|TRBJ1-6|TRBV7-2|.
TGTGCCAGCAGCTTAAATCTCCTACAGCCCAATTCACCCCTCCACTTT
CASSLNLLQPNSPLHF
>.|TRBJ1-5|TRBV18|.
TGTGCCAGCTCATCATTCGGGGGGGAGTTCTCGGCTCAGCCCCAGCATTTT
CASSSFGGEFSAQPQHF
>.|TRBJ2-5|TRBV5-5|TRBD2
TGTGCCAGCAGCCCCGGGGGACTAGCGTACCAAGAGACCCAGTACTTC
CASSPGGLAYQETQYF
>.|TRBJ1-1|TRBV28|.
TGTGCCAGCATCCCAGGGGCCAACACTGAAGCTTTCTTT
CASIPGANTEAFF
>.|TRBJ1-1|TRBV28|.
TGTGCCAGCAGTTCCTCACAAGCTGAAGCTTTCTTT
CASSSSQAEAFF
>.|TRBJ1-1|TRBV12-3/TRBV12-4|.
TGTGCCAGCAGTTTGGATCAGGGGTTCGGAGCTTTCTTT
CASSLDQGFGAFF
>.|TRBJ2-7|TRBV4-1|TRBD1
TGCGCCAGCGAACCCGAAAAGAACCGGGACAGGGCCTACGAGCAGTACTTC
CASEPEKNRDRAYEQYF
>.|TRBJ2-2|TRBV19|.
TGTGCCAGTAGTATAGTCAGAGCGTCCGGGGAGCTGTTTTTT
CASSIVRASGELFF
>.|TRBJ2-7|TRBV9|.
TGTGCCAGCAGCCCCCCAGACTATCTAGGGAAGAACGAGCAGTACTTC
CASSPPDYLGKNEQYF
>.|TRBJ1-5|TRBV7-2|.
TGTGCCAGCAGCCGGGATTTGGTGTATCAGCCCCAGCATTTT
CASSRDLVYQPQHF
>.|TRBJ2-7|TRBV7-9|.
TGTGCCAGCAGCCGACAGAATTACGAGCAGTACTTC
CASSRQNYEQYF
>.|TRBJ1-5|TRBV6-1|.
TGTGCCAGCAGTGAAGAGCGGCACAACAATCAGCCCCAGCATTTT
CASSEERHNNQPQHF
>once|TRBJ2-5|TRBV28|TRBD2
TGTGCCAGCAGTTTACCCCCGAGTCGGGGGGGGAAAGAGACCCAGTACTTC
CASSLPPSRGGKETQYF
>.|TRBJ1-1|TRBV29-1|.
TGCAGCGTTGACAGGACAATGAACACTGAAGCTTTCTTT
CSVDRTMNTEAFF
>.|TRBJ2-1|TRBV19|TRBD2
TGTGCCAGTAGCAGACTAGCGGGAGCCCCCACCGAGCAGTTCTTC
CASSRLAGAPTEQFF
>.|TRBJ2-5|TRBV5-5|.
TGTGCCAGCAGCTTGGGGGCGATTAAGTACCAAGAGACCCAGTACTTC
CASSLGAIKYQETQYF
>.|TRBJ1-1|TRBV10-2|.
TGCGCCAGCAGTGAGAGTGGGGGGACCACTGAAGCTTTCTTT
CASSESGGTTEAFF
>.|TRBJ1-6|TRBV30|.
TGTGCCTGTCTGTCGGGGGGCCTCTCCTATAATTCACCCCTCCACTTT
CACLSGGLSYNSPLHF
>.|TRBJ1-3|TRBV18|.
TGTGCCAGCTCACCGCGGACAGCCTCTGGAAACACCATATATTTT
CASSPRTASGNTIYF
>.|TRBJ2-1|TRBV3-1/TRBV3-2|.
TGTGCCAGCAGCCAAGGGTCAGGGATCTCCTACAATGAGCAGTTCTTC
CASSQGSGISYNEQFF
>.|TRBJ1-2|TRBV5-1|.
TGCGCCAGCAGCTTGGACTTTGGGGGCGGAGGCTACACCTTC
CASSLDFGGGGYTF
>few|TRBJ2-2|TRBV6-1|.
TGTGCCAGCAGAGAAGGGGTACTAGCTGGGGAGCTGTTTTTT
CASREGVLAGELFF
>.|TRBJ2-7|TRBV12-3/TRBV12-4|.
TGTGCCAGCAGAAGGGACACAGACTACGAGCAGTACTTC
CASRRDTDYEQYF
>once|TRBJ2-2|TRBV27|TRBD1
TGTGCCAGCAGTTTGCGACAGGGCCCCGGGGAGCTGTTTTTT
CASSLRQGPGELFF
>.|TRBJ1-5|TRBV6-2/TRBV6-3|.
TGTGCCAGCAGTTACTCGGGGTTGAGGGGGAGCAATCAGCCCCAGCATTTT
CASSYSGLRGSNQPQHF